Listed here are 17 T cell receptor beta chains from one sample, sequenced in a study of shared clonotypes between healthy human individuals. Profiling relied on immunoSEQ multiplex PCR, and the TCRdb table lists in-frame clones only, not all of them. Of under 2,000,000 clones in the sample, about 95% were seen once. Terminally differentiated effector memory CD45RA+ cells were left out of the naive CD8 fraction, which was CD45RO-negative and positively selected for CCR7. The specimen sequenced was naive CD8+ T cells sorted from blood. These receptors were taken from a man aged 18 to 29 in good health.

Concerning this clone: Other DNA sequences in this specimen translate into the identical CDR3. The chain recombines TRBV27 with TRBJ2-2, with no clear D. There are 11 residues in the CDR3. V was pared by 3 bases and J by 6 bases, with 2 bases between. Germline CDR1 reads MNHEY; CDR2 reads SMNVEV (reference sequence). CDR3: CASSLAGELFF. The CDR3 DNA follows: TGTGCCAGCAGTTTGGCCGGGGAGCTGTTTTTT.

The gene calls are TRBV5-8 and TRBJ2-7; D is unresolved. The germline V gene encodes CDR1 SGHTS and CDR2 YDEGEE. The length of the CDR3 is 14 residues. V lost 4 bases and J 5 bases, leaving 16 bases between the germline ends. CDR3 DNA sequence: TGTGCCAGCAGCATCCAGAGACCCGCTGACGAGCAGTACTTC. This encodes CASSIQRPADEQYF.

The chain combines TRBV4-1 with TRBJ2-7, with D possibly matching TRBD2 (5 bases). Germline V CDR1 and CDR2: MGHRA, YSYEKL. The CDR3 length is 16 residues. The germline V and J ends were trimmed by 4 bases and 4 bases, with 20 bases remaining between them. As DNA, the CDR3 is TGCGCCAGCAGCCCCTTAGCGTACGCAGACATGTACGAGCAGTACTTC. It is translated as CASSPLAYADMYEQYF.

The V gene is TRBV7-9, the J gene TRBJ2-2; TRBD2 matches at 7 bases. With V trimmed by 5 bases and J by 3 bases, 9 bases remained unmatched. There are 16 residues in the CDR3. Per the germline V gene, CDR1 is SEHNR and CDR2 is FQNEAQ (reference sequence). The CDR3 loop is CASSPGEGPDTGELFF. As DNA, the CDR3 is TGTGCCAGCAGCCCCGGGGAGGGGCCGGACACCGGGGAGCTGTTTTTT.

The V and J genes are TRBV25-1 and TRBJ1-4; D unclear. V lost 3 bases to trimming and J lost 7 bases, with 18 bases between them. CDR1 and CDR2 (germline): MGHDK, SYGVNS. CDR3 length: 16 amino acids. The CDR3 sequence is CASSEAWAFKVEKLFF. For the CDR3, the DNA is TGTGCCAGCAGTGAGGCTTGGGCGTTTAAGGTTGAAAAACTGTTTTTT.

V and J are TRBV5-1 and TRBJ2-1, with 9 bases lining up with TRBD2. Germline V gene sequence: CDR1 SGHRS, CDR2 YFSETQ. With V trimmed by 0 bases and J by 2 bases, 3 bases remained unmatched. The CDR3 is made up of 16 amino acids. CDR3 sequence: CASSLGVAGAYNEQFF. Written as DNA, the CDR3 is TGCGCCAGCAGCTTGGGGGTAGCGGGGGCCTACAATGAGCAGTTCTTC.

The rearrangement links TRBV7-9 to TRBJ1-2; 7 nucleotides match TRBD1. V lost 4 bases and J lost 8; bases outside the gene matches: 13. The CDR3 is 15 amino acids. The germline CDR1 and CDR2 sequences are SEHNR and FQNEAQ (reference sequence). The chain's CDR3 is CASSSPTGPPLGYTF. DNA of the CDR3: TGTGCCAGCAGCTCCCCGACAGGGCCCCCCCTAGGCTACACCTTC.

The chain employs TRBV4-3 and TRBJ2-5; the D is unclear. The germline V gene encodes CDR1 LGHNA and CDR2 YSLEER. The CDR3 length is 14 residues. The V and J ends lost 3 bases and 2 bases respectively, with 10 bases between them. The CDR3 region has the DNA TGCGCCAGCAGCCAGGCACGGCTACAAGAGACCCAGTACTTC. Translated, it gives CASSQARLQETQYF.

This chain connects TRBV4-1 to TRBJ2-7; D might be TRBD1 (6 bases). The V gene lost 1 base and the J gene lost 4 bases, with 11 bases spanning the gap. The CDR3 covers 14 residues. Germline V gene data show CDR1 as MGHRA and CDR2 as YSYEKL. CDR3 loop: CASSQAEDSYEQYF. The CDR3 DNA follows: TGCGCCAGCAGCCAAGCGGAGGACAGTTACGAGCAGTACTTC.

This rearrangement joins TRBV6-5 to TRBJ1-1, with 7 bases that match TRBD1. V lost 0 bases and J lost 8; bases outside the gene matches: 6. The germline gives CDR1 MNHEY, CDR2 SVGAGI. The CDR3 loop spans 14 amino acids. Written as DNA, the CDR3 is TGTGCCAGCAGTTACTCGACAGGGTCCAGGGAAGCTTTCTTT. It encodes CASSYSTGSREAFF.

The rearrangement links TRBV7-9 to TRBJ2-1, with D possibly being TRBD1 (6 bases). V dropped 5 bases and J dropped 6 bases, with 20 bases sitting between them. The germline gives CDR1 SEHNR, CDR2 FQNEAQ (reference sequence). The CDR3 runs 16 residues. CDR3 in amino acids: CASSNSRGQFGNEQFF. The CDR3 nucleotides read TGTGCCAGCAGCAACTCCAGGGGTCAGTTCGGCAATGAGCAGTTCTTC.

The chain joins TRBV13 to TRBJ1-6; 7 bases are a match to TRBD1. V lost 4 bases and J lost 9; bases outside the gene matches: 6. Germline V gives CDR1 PRHDT, CDR2 FYEKMQ (reference sequence). CDR3 length: 14 residues. The CDR3 DNA sequence: TGTGCCAGCAGCTACAGGGGTGGCAGTTCACCCCTCCACTTT. Its protein is CASSYRGGSSPLHF.

This chain links TRBV6-1 with TRBJ2-1; 7 bases line up with TRBD2. Per germline, CDR1 MNHNS and CDR2 SASEGT. The J segment lost 9 bases and the V segment lost 6 bases, leaving 14 bases of the junction unmatched. The CDR3 totals 15 residues. CDR3 residues: CASSAGVTGGGEQFF. DNA for the CDR3: TGTGCCAGCAGCGCCGGGGTAACGGGAGGCGGTGAGCAGTTCTTC.

V usage is TRBV6-1 and J usage is TRBJ2-7; TRBD2 aligns across 10 bases. This CDR3 spans 18 amino acids. In germline, CDR1 is MNHNS, CDR2 SASEGT. V was pared by 2 bases and J by 4 bases, with 14 bases of the junction left unmatched. CDR3 loop: CASSEMWEEREGVYEQYF. Here the CDR3 DNA reads TGTGCCAGCAGTGAAATGTGGGAGGAGCGGGAGGGCGTGTACGAGCAGTACTTC.

The chain links TRBV4-3 to TRBJ2-1; tentatively, D is TRBD2 (5 bases). CDR3 size: 13 residues. Trimming took 6 bases from V and 7 from J, leaving 13 bases between them. Germline lookup yields CDR1 LGHNA and CDR2 YSLEER. CDR3 DNA: TGCGCCAGCAGTAGCGTACCGGGGAATGAGCAGTTCTTC. Translated, it gives CASSSVPGNEQFF.

This rearrangement joins TRBV5-1 to TRBJ2-7, with D hard to call. The V end lost 6 bases, the J end lost 2 bases, and 15 bases lay between the germline ends. From germline, CDR1 is SGHRS and CDR2 YFSETQ. This CDR3 is 14 amino acids long. CDR3 sequence (DNA): TGCGCCAGCACCTGGGGTGGGGAAACCTACGAGCAGTACTTC. It encodes CASTWGGETYEQYF. Full variable domain (remainder filled in from reference TRBV5-1 and TRBJ2-7): KAGVTQTPRYLIKTRGQQVTLSCSPISGHRSVSWYQQTPGQGLQFLFEYFSETQRNKGNFPGRFSGRQFSNSRSEMNVSTLELGDSALYLCASTWGGETYEQYFGPGTRLTVT.

The V gene is TRBV27, the J gene TRBJ2-7; 9 nucleotides align to TRBD1. The CDR3 has 15 amino acids. With 6 bases clipped from V and 3 bases from J, the junction kept 9 bases outside the gene matches. The V gene's germline CDR1 is MNHEY and CDR2 SMNVEV (reference sequence). In DNA, the CDR3 is TGTGCCAGCAGCCTCGACAGGGGGGACCTCTACGAGCAGTACTTC. It yields the protein CASSLDRGDLYEQYF.